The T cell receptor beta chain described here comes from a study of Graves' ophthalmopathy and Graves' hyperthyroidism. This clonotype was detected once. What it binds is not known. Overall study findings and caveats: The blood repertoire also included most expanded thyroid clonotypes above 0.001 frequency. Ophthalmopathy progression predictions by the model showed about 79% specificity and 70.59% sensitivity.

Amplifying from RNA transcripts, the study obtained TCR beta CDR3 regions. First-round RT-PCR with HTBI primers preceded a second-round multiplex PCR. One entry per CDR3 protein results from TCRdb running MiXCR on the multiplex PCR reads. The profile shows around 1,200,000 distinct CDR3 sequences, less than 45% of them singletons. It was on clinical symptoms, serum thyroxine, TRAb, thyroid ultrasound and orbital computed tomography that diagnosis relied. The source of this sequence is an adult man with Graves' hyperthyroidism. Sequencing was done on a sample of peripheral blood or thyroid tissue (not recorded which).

The DNA for the CDR3 is TGCAGTGCTAGAGCACAGGGGGCTCGGACTGAAGCTTTCTTT. Translating gives CSARAQGARTEAFF. The rearrangement links TRBV20-1 to TRBJ1-1; 9 bases line up with TRBD1. CDR1 and CDR2 (germline): DFQATT, SNEGSKA (reference sequence). V gave up 1 base and J gave up 5 bases; unmatched junction bases: 5. The CDR3 extends over 14 amino acids.